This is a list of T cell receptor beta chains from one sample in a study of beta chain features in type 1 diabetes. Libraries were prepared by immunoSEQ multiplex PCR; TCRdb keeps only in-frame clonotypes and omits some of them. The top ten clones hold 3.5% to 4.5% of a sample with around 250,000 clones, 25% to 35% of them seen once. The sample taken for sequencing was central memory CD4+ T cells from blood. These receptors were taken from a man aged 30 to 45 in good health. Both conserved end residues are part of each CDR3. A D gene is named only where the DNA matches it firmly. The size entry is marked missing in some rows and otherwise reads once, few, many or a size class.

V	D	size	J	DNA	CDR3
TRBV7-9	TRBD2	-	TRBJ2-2	TGTGCCAGCAGCCCTATAGCGGGAGAGGCCGGGGAGCTGTTTTTT	CASSPIAGEAGELFF
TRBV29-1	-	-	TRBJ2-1	TGCAGCGTTGGAGCGCTGCGGTACTCCTACAATGAGCAGTTCTTC	CSVGALRYSYNEQFF
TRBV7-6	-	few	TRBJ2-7	TGTGCCAGCAGCCCCCCCGGGACTCACTCCTACGAGCAGTACTTC	CASSPPGTHSYEQYF
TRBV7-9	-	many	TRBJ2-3	TGTGCCAGCAGCTTACCCCGCGATACGCAGTATTTT	CASSLPRDTQYF
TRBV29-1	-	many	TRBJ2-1	TGCAGCGTTGTAGAGGCCCGCAATGAGCAGTTCTTC	CSVVEARNEQFF
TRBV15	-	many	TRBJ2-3	TGTGCCACCAGCAGAGACTCGTCAGATACGCAGTATTTT	CATSRDSSDTQYF
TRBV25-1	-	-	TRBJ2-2	TGTGCCAGCACGGCGCGGACCGGGGAGCTGTTTTTT	CASTARTGELFF
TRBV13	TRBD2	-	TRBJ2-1	TGTGCCAGCAGCATCAGGACTAGTCTTAATGAGCAGTTCTTC	CASSIRTSLNEQFF
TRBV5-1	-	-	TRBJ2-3	TGCGCCAGCAGCGGGACTTCCACAGATACGCAGTATTTT	CASSGTSTDTQYF
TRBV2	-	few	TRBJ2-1	TGTGCCAGCAGTGAATCGGGTCTAGCCTACAATGAGCAGTTCTTC	CASSESGLAYNEQFF
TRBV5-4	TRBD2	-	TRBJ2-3	TGTGCCAGCAGCTCAGCGGGAGTAGACACAGATACGCAGTATTTT	CASSSAGVDTDTQYF
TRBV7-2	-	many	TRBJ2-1	TGTGCCAGCAGACGTGACAGAAACAATGAGCAGTTCTTC	CASRRDRNNEQFF
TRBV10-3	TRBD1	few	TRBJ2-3	TGTGCCATCAGCAGGACAGGGGGCCCAGATACGCAGTATTTT	CAISRTGGPDTQYF
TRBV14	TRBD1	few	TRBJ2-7	TGTGCCAGCAGCCGGGGGGACAGGGGAATCTACGAGCAGTACTTC	CASSRGDRGIYEQYF
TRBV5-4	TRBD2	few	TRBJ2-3	TGTGCCAGCAGCCTGACTAGCGGGGGAGCAGATACGCAGTATTTT	CASSLTSGGADTQYF
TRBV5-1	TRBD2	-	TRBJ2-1	TGCGCCAGCAGCTTGGACTGGGCTAGCGGGCCGCTAAATGAGCAGTTCTTC	CASSLDWASGPLNEQFF
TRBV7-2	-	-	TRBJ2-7	TGTGCCAGCAGTCTCGACGGACAGTCCTACGAGCAGTACTTC	CASSLDGQSYEQYF
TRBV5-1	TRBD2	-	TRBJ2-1	TGCGCCAGCAGCCTCGCCTCACTAGCGGAGTCGTGGAATGAGCAGTTCTTC	CASSLASLAESWNEQFF
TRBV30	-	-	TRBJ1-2	TGTGCCTGGACAGGCTCCTATGGCTACACCTTC	CAWTGSYGYTF